This T cell receptor beta chain was found in a study of T cells in women clearing cervical HPV infection. All participants had a single incident cervical HPV16 infection, and prevalent HPV16 infections were excluded. TCRdb's table, derived via immunoSEQ multiplex PCR, lists solely in-frame clones and lacks some. This sample lists 25,000 to 30,000 clones; its ten largest clones have roughly 20%. Sequenced: blood buffy coat. The origin of this receptor is a woman aged 18 to 75 with a cervical HPV16 infection that either progressed to CIN3+ or cleared (not recorded which).

CDR3 amino acids: CASSEVIAGGPAEQYF. CDR3 DNA, as far as it was read: TGTGCCAGCAGTGAAGTTATAGCGGGAGGGCCGGCCGAG. V usage is TRBV6-1 and J usage is TRBJ2-7; 11 nucleotides match TRBD2. The read ends 3 residues before the CDR3 terminus; that terminus is restored from the germline J gene. V was clipped by 1 base and J by 6 bases; unmatched bases: 8. CDR1 and CDR2 (germline): MNHNS, SASEGT. The CDR3 sequence is 16 residues long.